Listed below are T cell receptor beta chains from one sample, sequenced in a study of cytomegalovirus exposure and HLA in healthy donors. Method: immunoSEQ multiplex PCR; TCRdb's copy keeps in-frame clones and lacks some. The sample has about 95,000 clones; 85% are singletons. Sequenced: PBMCs. These receptors were collected from a man younger than 30 in good health and CMV-seropositive. CDR3s include the opening cysteine and the closing phenylalanine or tryptophan. The D gene is left open where the match is weak. Clone size, where shown, is once, few, many, or a class for clones that have expanded.

j_gene,v_gene,abundance,d_gene,CDR3aa,CDR3nt
TRBJ1-4,TRBV28,-,-,CASSPRGGQDEKLFF,TGTGCCAGCAGTCCGCGCGGGGGGCAGGATGAAAAACTGTTTTTT
TRBJ2-2,TRBV28,-,TRBD2,CASSPSHRGGAGELFF,TGTGCCAGCAGTCCATCCCACCGGGGGGGGGCCGGGGAGCTGTTTTTT
TRBJ2-5,TRBV6-6,once,-,CASSYRQGGAETQYF,TGTGCCAGCAGTTACAGGCAGGGCGGCGCAGAGACCCAGTACTTC
TRBJ2-5,TRBV6-5,-,TRBD2,CASSLTPAGGPETQYF,TGTGCCAGCAGTTTAACCCCAGCGGGAGGGCCGGAGACCCAGTACTTC
TRBJ2-3,TRBV5-1,-,TRBD2,CASSLGTSGSTDTQYF,TGCGCCAGCAGCTTGGGGACTAGCGGGAGTACAGATACGCAGTATTTT
TRBJ2-3,TRBV27,-,TRBD2,CASNGLGLAGPSTDTQYF,TGTGCCAGCAATGGGTTGGGACTAGCGGGACCTAGCACAGATACGCAGTATTTT
TRBJ1-2,TRBV4-1,-,-,CASSQTGTGGLRYTF,TGCGCCAGCAGCCAGACCGGGACGGGGGGTTTGCGCTACACCTTC
TRBJ2-1,TRBV7-9,-,-,CATGRTLYNEQFF,TGTGCCACCGGTAGGACTCTGTACAATGAGCAGTTCTTC
TRBJ2-1,TRBV4-1,-,TRBD1,CASSRPSGSPGGDEQFF,TGCGCCAGCAGCCGACCCTCCGGGAGCCCAGGGGGCGATGAGCAGTTCTTC
TRBJ2-5,TRBV7-7,-,TRBD1,CASSSGQGAGETQYF,TGTGCCAGCAGCTCGGGACAGGGGGCTGGGGAGACCCAGTACTTC
TRBJ1-2,TRBV30,few,-,CAWRGGGRICF,TGTGCCTGGAGAGGGGGAGGGAGGATCTGCTTC
TRBJ2-2,TRBV4-1,once,-,CASSHAPGLPRGTGELFF,TGCGCCAGCAGCCATGCCCCGGGACTCCCCCGAGGAACCGGGGAGCTGTTTTTT
TRBJ2-1,TRBV29-1,-,-,CSVERRGNEQFF,TGCAGCGTTGAAAGGAGGGGCAATGAGCAGTTCTTC
TRBJ2-5,TRBV10-2,-,-,CASSNPGTSLGWETQYF,TGCGCCAGCAGTAACCCCGGGACTTCCCTGGGGTGGGAGACCCAGTACTTC
TRBJ2-5,TRBV5-1,-,-,CASREGQETQYF,TGCGCCAGCAGGGAGGGGCAAGAGACCCAGTACTTC
TRBJ2-2,TRBV28,-,TRBD2,CASRETSGSFYTGELFF,TGTGCCAGCAGAGAGACTAGCGGGAGTTTTTACACCGGGGAGCTGTTTTTT
TRBJ2-5,TRBV21-1,-,-,CASSGRQGFGETQYF,TGTGCCAGCAGCGGGCGACAGGGGTTTGGGGAGACCCAGTACTTC
TRBJ1-1,TRBV6-5,-,-,CASSSLTGMNTEAFF,TGTGCCAGCAGTTCCTTGACAGGAATGAACACTGAAGCTTTCTTT
TRBJ2-3,TRBV15,-,-,CATSRVGAPTDTQYF,TGTGCCACCAGCAGAGTGGGGGCGCCGACAGATACGCAGTATTTT
TRBJ2-1,TRBV11-2,-,-,CASSLVLEQFF,TGTGCCAGCAGCTTAGTATTGGAGCAGTTCTTC
TRBJ2-3,TRBV28,-,-,CASSQWAGTHRDF,TGTGCCAGCAGTCAATGGGCCGGGACACATAGGGATTTT
TRBJ2-5,TRBV2,-,-,CASSGADQETQYF,TGTGCCAGCAGTGGGGCAGACCAAGAGACCCAGTACTTC
TRBJ2-7,TRBV27,-,-,CASSSPGDSGEQYF,TGTGCCAGCAGTTCACCCGGCGATAGCGGCGAGCAGTACTTC
TRBJ2-1,TRBV5-1,-,-,CASNFGQSKNEQFF,TGCGCCAGCAACTTTGGGCAGAGTAAAAATGAGCAGTTCTTC
TRBJ1-3,TRBV5-1,-,TRBD1,CASSLGRDRAVSGNTIYF,TGCGCCAGCAGCTTGGGTCGCGACAGGGCCGTCTCTGGAAACACCATATATTTT
TRBJ2-3,TRBV27,-,-,CASSLSISGDTQYF,TGTGCCAGCAGTTTATCCATTAGCGGCGATACGCAGTATTTT
TRBJ2-5,TRBV28,-,-,CASSLSQGQQETQYF,TGTGCCAGCAGTTTAAGCCAGGGGCAACAAGAGACCCAGTACTTC
TRBJ2-7,TRBV5-1,-,TRBD1,CASSLDGQGQSRYEQYF,TGCGCCAGCAGCTTGGACGGACAGGGGCAATCCCGCTACGAGCAGTACTTC
TRBJ2-1,TRBV27,-,TRBD2,CASSPPGLAGLSADHNEQFF,TGTGCCAGCAGTCCCCCTGGACTAGCGGGCCTTTCCGCCGATCACAATGAGCAGTTCTTC
TRBJ1-2,TRBV7-2,-,-,CASSFSSGVGIDGYTF,TGTGCCAGCAGCTTTTCTAGTGGAGTCGGAATCGATGGCTACACCTTC
TRBJ2-5,TRBV5-5,-,TRBD1,CASSLVAGQGGETQYF,TGTGCCAGCAGCTTGGTCGCGGGACAGGGTGGGGAGACCCAGTACTTC
TRBJ2-5,TRBV5-1,-,TRBD2,CASSLAGGTQETQYF,TGCGCCAGCAGTCTTGCGGGGGGGACACAAGAGACCCAGTACTTC
TRBJ1-1,TRBV5-8,few,-,CASSPRVNTEAFF,TGTGCCAGCAGCCCCAGGGTGAACACTGAAGCTTTCTTT
TRBJ1-2,TRBV2,-,TRBD1,CATEDRVYGYTF,TGTGCCACCGAGGACAGGGTTTATGGCTACACCTTC
TRBJ1-1,TRBV5-1,-,-,CASSGGKTMNTEAFF,TGCGCCAGCTCGGGGGGGAAAACTATGAACACTGAAGCTTTCTTT
TRBJ1-2,TRBV6-5,-,TRBD1,CASSPGQANYGYTF,TGTGCCAGCAGCCCGGGACAGGCTAACTATGGCTACACCTTC
TRBJ2-7,TRBV18,-,-,CASSPPGGIKVYEQYF,TGTGCCAGCTCACCACCTGGCGGGATAAAGGTCTACGAGCAGTACTTC
TRBJ1-2,TRBV7-9,-,-,CASSLAAWNYGYTF,TGTGCCAGCAGCTTGGCCGCCTGGAACTATGGCTACACCTTC
TRBJ2-3,TRBV5-6,-,TRBD2,CASSLQLAGNTDTQYF,TGTGCCAGCAGCTTACAACTAGCGGGAAACACAGATACGCAGTATTTT
TRBJ2-1,TRBV29-1,-,TRBD1,CSVEDKGQGGYNEQFF,TGCAGCGTTGAAGATAAGGGACAGGGGGGTTACAATGAGCAGTTCTTC
TRBJ2-1,TRBV18,few,TRBD2,CASSPTPSGSGYNEQFF,TGTGCCAGCTCACCCACTCCTAGCGGGAGCGGGTACAATGAGCAGTTCTTC
TRBJ1-3,TRBV6-1,-,-,CASKGGPDTIYF,TGTGCCAGCAAAGGGGGACCTGACACCATATATTTT
TRBJ2-5,TRBV2,-,-,CASSEARWQYF,TGTGCCAGCAGTGAAGCGCGTTGGCAGTACTTC
TRBJ2-1,TRBV29-1,-,-,CSVEALAKYNEQFF,TGCAGCGTTGAGGCGCTAGCCAAGTACAATGAGCAGTTCTTC
TRBJ2-1,TRBV19,-,TRBD1,CASSRDSGYEQFF,TGTGCCAGTAGCCGGGACAGCGGCTATGAGCAGTTCTTC
TRBJ2-7,TRBV19,-,TRBD1,CASSKQGDEQYF,TGTGCCAGTAGTAAACAGGGGGACGAGCAGTACTTC
TRBJ1-5,TRBV28,-,-,CASSLRQGNQPQHF,TGTGCCAGCAGTTTAAGACAGGGCAATCAGCCCCAGCATTTT
TRBJ1-5,TRBV2,-,-,CASRLYSNQPQHF,TGTGCCAGCAGACTTTATAGCAATCAGCCCCAGCATTTT